Below, 9 T cell receptor beta chains from the same sample are listed, as sequenced in a study of breast tumors, draining lymph nodes, adjacent tissues. Axillary draining lymph nodes of breast cancer patients supplied the node samples. From the multiplex PCR reads, TCRdb called clonotypes with MiXCR, one entry per CDR3 protein. The sample holds 250,000 or so distinct CDR3 sequences, about 30% seen once. Sequencing input: axillary lymph node tissue. These TCRs come from a female donor with breast cancer. Some clones in this sample may be carry-over from other donors' samples.

This clonotype has a handful of counts. A much larger clone differs from this one at a single base, so this may be a read error. V is TRBV11-2 and J is TRBJ2-5; a weak D match, TRBD2 (6 bases). The germline V gene has CDR1 SGHAT and CDR2 FQNNGV. Trimming stripped 1 base from V and 1 base from J, with 13 bases between. There are 16 residues in the CDR3. The CDR3, as DNA: TGTGCCAGCAGCTTAGGGGTAGCGGCAGCCCAAGAGACCCAGTACTTC. As protein: CASSLGVAAAQETQYF.

In this sample, this clonotype turned up many times. The CDR3 reads CASSLTGGGTGELFF. CDR3 DNA sequence: TGTGCCAGCAGCTTAACCGGGGGCGGTACCGGGGAGCTGTTTTTT. The chain employs TRBV11-3 and TRBJ2-2; D is tentatively TRBD1 or TRBD2 (6 bases each). The length of the CDR3 is 15 residues. V lost 2 bases and J lost 5, with 12 bases in between. Germline CDR1 reads SGHNT; CDR2 reads YENEEA. Combining the CDR3 with reference TRBV11-3 and TRBJ2-2 gives the whole variable domain EAGVVQSPRYKIIEKKQPVAFWCNPISGHNTLYWYLQNLGQGPELLIRYENEEAVDDSQLPKDRFSAERLKGVDSTLKIQPAELGDSAVYLCASSLTGGGTGELFFGEGSRLTVL.

Of note for this clonotype: A read error may explain this, as a much larger clone is one base away. The CDR3, as DNA: TGCAGTGCTAGAGAAGTGAGCGGGAGGGCCGGGGAGCTGTTTTTT. This codes for CSAREVSGRAGELFF. The chain recombines TRBV20-1 with TRBJ2-2, with TRBD2 identical over 10 bases. The germline gives CDR1 DFQATT, CDR2 SNEGSKA (reference sequence). V shed 0 bases and J 6 bases; nucleotides not matched to a gene: 4. The CDR3 runs 15 residues.

This clonotype came up a few times. This may be a read error, as it is one base from a much larger clone. This chain links TRBV20-1 with TRBJ2-7; D not certain. This CDR3 comprises 13 residues. Per the germline V gene, CDR1 is DFQATT and CDR2 is SNEGSKA (reference sequence). The DNA of the CDR3 is TGCGGTGCTAGGGAACCTAAAAAGTACGAGCAGTACTTC. Its translation is CGAREPKKYEQYF.

The CDR3 nucleotides read TGTGCCAGCAGTTACGGTTCAGGGTATCAGCCCCAGCATTTT. As protein: CASSYGSGYQPQHF. V and J are TRBV6-2 or TRBV6-3 and TRBJ1-5; tentative D call: TRBD1 (5 bases). The V and J ends lost 2 bases and 5 bases respectively, with 10 bases between them. There are 14 residues in the CDR3. Germline CDR1 is MNHEY and CDR2 is SVGEGT.

A remark on this clonotype: The germline gene is not matched at one end of the junction; a read error may be the cause. V gene TRBV6-2 or TRBV6-3 combines with J gene TRBJ2-2; D might be TRBD1 or TRBD2, each matching 7 bases. The V gene's germline CDR1 is MNHEY and CDR2 SVGEGT. The CDR3 contains 16 residues. CDR3 DNA sequence: TGTGCCACCAGTCCAGGGGGGGGGCGCGGCACCGGGGAGCTGTTTTTT. Its translation: CATSPGGGRGTGELFF.

This clonotype was seen only a few times. This chain joins TRBV5-4 and TRBJ1-4; D perhaps matches TRBD1 (5 bases). Trimming took off 2 bases at V and 0 bases at J, with 8 bases between the two ends. CDR3 size: 15 residues. CDR1 SGHNT and CDR2 YYREEE come from the germline V gene (reference sequence). The CDR3 reads CASSFGAATNEKLFF. The CDR3 DNA is TGTGCCAGCAGCTTTGGGGCCGCAACTAATGAAAAACTGTTTTTT.

The rearrangement joins TRBV2 to TRBJ1-5, with D hard to call. There are 13 residues in the CDR3. V lost 11 bases and J 4 bases, leaving 15 bases between the germline ends. In germline, CDR1 is SNHLY, CDR2 FYNNEI. The CDR3 region has the DNA TGTGCCGGCCGGGGAGATCCTAATCAGCCCCAGCATTTT. Its translation: CAGRGDPNQPQHF.

This clonotype occurred many times. CDR3 in amino acids: CASSAGGGASIYF. CDR3 bases: TGTGCCAGCTCAGCCGGGGGTGGGGCATCGATATACTTC. The V call is TRBV18, the J call TRBJ2-7; a weak D match, TRBD2 (6 bases). The germline CDR1 and CDR2 sequences are KGHSH and LQKENI. CDR3 length: 13 amino acids. The V end lost 5 bases, the J end lost 13 bases, and 21 bases lay between the germline ends. Based on the CDR3 plus reference TRBV18 and TRBJ2-7, the full variable domain is NAGVMQNPRHLVRRRGQEARLRCSPMKGHSHVYWYRQLPEEGLKFMVYLQKENIIDESGMPKERFSAEFPKEGPSILRIQQVVRGDSAAYFCASSAGGGASIYFGPGTRLTVT.